The clone carrying this TCR beta chain occurred a few times. Its antigen remains unidentified. These data originate in a study of CD8 T cells in ankylosing spondylitis. Trimming pared 7 bases from V and 0 bases from J, leaving 13 bases between. The CDR3 loop spans 15 amino acids. CDR1 is MNHNS and CDR2 is SASEGT in the germline V gene. With molecular barcodes, quantitative 5'-RACE was used to make the TCR beta libraries. Each CDR3 protein gets one entry after TCRdb re-called the 5' RACE reads with MiXCR. Among 100,000 or so distinct CDR3 sequences listed, 9% were seen once. Study conclusions and caveats: The study looked at matched synovial fluid samples from ankylosing spondylitis patients. Disease-linked clones were reported to be significantly enriched there. Disease-linked clones proved CD8+ and comparatively uncommon in peripheral blood. Earlier studies detected some motif variants in reactive arthritis synovial fluid and blood. What seemed typical of ankylosing spondylitis blood was a TCR beta motif built from several highly homologous variants.

The sequencing input was blood, either unsorted or a sorted T cell fraction (not recorded which). The sequence came from a male donor with ankylosing spondylitis. The V and J genes are TRBV6-1 and TRBJ2-1; D might be TRBD1 (6 bases). The CDR3 here is CASNIQGASYNEQFF. The CDR3 nucleotides read TGTGCCAGCAATATACAGGGAGCCTCCTACAATGAGCAGTTCTTC.